The present T cell receptor (beta chain) was sequenced within a study of blood T cell repertoires in COVID-19. Study information: Collection of acute and convalescent COVID-19 samples took place in the United States, Italy and Spain. T cells, B-cell-depleted T cells, or PBMCs supplied cDNA or gDNA.

The CDR3 consists of 13 residues. Germline-derived CDR1 and CDR2 are WSHSY and SAAADI. The ends lost 6 bases at V and 4 bases at J; junction bases unmatched: 3. Original handling: From reference gene primer amplification, estimates of nucleated cell counts were derived. Clones were read by immunoSEQ multiplex PCR, and TCRdb kept only the in-frame ones, dropping some. Clone size and the V and J calls come from that table; the DNA yielded D and trimming. The sample gives 150,000 to 200,000 clones, 75% to 95% of which show up once; approximately 0.5% is in the top ten. The receptor was isolated from a man aged 45-60 years with acute or convalescent COVID-19. The chain uses TRBV10-2 and TRBJ2-1, with 7 bases fitting TRBD1. The material sequenced was peripheral blood. This CDR3 is CASSPGQYNEQFF. The CDR3 DNA follows: TGCGCCAGCAGCCCGGGACAGTACAATGAGCAGTTCTTC.